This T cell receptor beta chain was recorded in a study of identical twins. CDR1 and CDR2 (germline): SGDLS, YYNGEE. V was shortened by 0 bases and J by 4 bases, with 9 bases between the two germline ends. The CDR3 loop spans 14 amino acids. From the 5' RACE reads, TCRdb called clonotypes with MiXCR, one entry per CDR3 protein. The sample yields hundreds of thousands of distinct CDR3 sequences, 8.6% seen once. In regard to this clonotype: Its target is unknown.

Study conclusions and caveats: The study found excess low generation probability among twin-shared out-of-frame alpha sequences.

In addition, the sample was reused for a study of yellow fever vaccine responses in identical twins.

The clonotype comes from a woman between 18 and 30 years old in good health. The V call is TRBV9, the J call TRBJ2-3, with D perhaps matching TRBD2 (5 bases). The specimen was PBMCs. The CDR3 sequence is CASSVGGVADTQYF. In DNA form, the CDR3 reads TGTGCCAGCAGCGTAGGGGGAGTGGCAGATACGCAGTATTTT. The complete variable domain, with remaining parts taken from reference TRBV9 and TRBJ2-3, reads DSGVTQTPKHLITATGQRVTLRCSPRSGDLSVYWYQQSLDQGLQFLIQYYNGEERAKGNILERFSAQQFPDLHSELNLSSLELGDSALYFCASSVGGVADTQYFGPGTRLTVL.